Presented here are 20 T cell receptor beta chains from one specimen sequenced in a study of shared clonotypes between healthy human individuals. Profiled with immunoSEQ multiplex PCR; TCRdb holds only in-frame clones, not every one. This sample has 1,500,000 or so clones, with approximately 98.5% found just once. Sequencing input: naive CD4+ T cells sorted from blood. Noted subset: CD45RA+ positively selected. The receptors shown here come from a man aged 25-40 years in good health.

The chain carries TRBV7-9 and TRBJ2-6; D unclear. Trimming left V 3 bases short and J 0 bases short, with 6 bases between. CDR1 and CDR2 (germline): SEHNR, FQNEAQ (reference sequence). CDR3 length: 15 residues. The CDR3 region is CASSLKASGANVLTF. The DNA for the CDR3 is TGTGCCAGCAGCTTGAAGGCCTCTGGGGCCAACGTCCTGACTTTC.

This clone was seen just once. For the CDR3, the DNA is TGTGCCAGCAGCGTACTCGGGACTAGCGGACTAGAGACCCAGTACTTC. Protein: CASSVLGTSGLETQYF. The V gene is TRBV9, the J gene TRBJ2-5; 11 bases align to TRBD2. The J segment lost 4 bases and the V segment lost 1 base, leaving 6 bases of the junction unmatched. The CDR3 runs to 16 residues. Germline CDR1 and CDR2: SGDLS and YYNGEE. Looking up the rest from reference TRBV9 and TRBJ2-5 gives the full variable domain: DSGVTQTPKHLITATGQRVTLRCSPRSGDLSVYWYQQSLDQGLQFLIQYYNGEERAKGNILERFSAQQFPDLHSELNLSSLELGDSALYFCASSVLGTSGLETQYFGPGTRLLVL.

This chain uses TRBV7-9 with TRBJ2-7, with TRBD1 as a possible D gene (6 bases). This CDR3 has 15 amino acids. Germline V gives CDR1 SEHNR, CDR2 FQNEAQ (reference sequence). V gave up 1 base and J gave up 4 bases, with 14 bases separating them. The CDR3 spells CASSLGSGVTYEQYF. In nucleotides, the CDR3 is TGTGCCAGCAGCTTAGGCTCAGGGGTTACTTACGAGCAGTACTTC. The complete variable domain, with remaining parts taken from reference TRBV7-9 and TRBJ2-7, reads DTGVSQNPRHKITKRGQNVTFRCDPISEHNRLYWYRQTLGQGPEFLTYFQNEAQLEKSRLLSDRFSAERPKGSFSTLEIQRTEQGDSAMYLCASSLGSGVTYEQYFGPGTRLTVT.

This clone was seen only once. This rearrangement joins TRBV7-2 to TRBJ1-5; D not resolved. Germline CDR1 and CDR2: SGHTA and FQGNSA. The ends were cut back, 2 bases at V and 5 bases at J, with 13 bases in the middle. The CDR3 runs 15 residues. DNA for the CDR3: TGTGCCAGCAGCTTAAGCAGTCGGGTCGATCAGCCCCAGCATTTT. Its protein product is CASSLSSRVDQPQHF.

A word on this clone: Within the sample, other DNA sequences also encode this same CDR3. This chain joins TRBV7-6 and TRBJ2-7, with TRBD1 identical over 8 bases. Germline CDR1 SGHVS, CDR2 FNYEAQ. CDR3 length: 15 amino acids. The junction had 5 bases not matched to a gene; V was cut back by 0 bases and J by 4 bases. The CDR3 reads CASSLARDRSYEQYF. As DNA, the CDR3 is TGTGCCAGCAGCTTAGCCCGGGACAGGAGTTACGAGCAGTACTTC.

This chain connects TRBV7-9 to TRBJ2-3; TRBD2 agrees at 7 bases. CDR3 length equals 15 residues. CDR1 and CDR2 (germline): SEHNR, FQNEAQ (reference sequence). V was pared by 5 bases and J by 2 bases, with 7 bases of the junction left unmatched. The CDR3 protein is CASSRLAENTDTQYF. The CDR3 bases are TGTGCCAGCAGCCGGCTAGCGGAGAACACAGATACGCAGTATTTT.

The chain carries TRBV18 and TRBJ1-5, with D possibly being TRBD1 (5 bases). V shed 8 bases and J shed 4 bases, with 12 bases lying between them. Germline V gives CDR1 KGHSH, CDR2 LQKENI. This CDR3 comprises 13 residues. This CDR3 reads CASRKDRNQPQHF. For the CDR3, the DNA is TGTGCCAGCCGAAAAGACAGAAATCAGCCCCAGCATTTT.

The chain couples TRBV6-5 to TRBJ2-7; maybe TRBD2 (5 bases). CDR1 and CDR2 (germline): MNHEY, SVGAGI. Trimming stripped 2 bases from V and 7 bases from J, with 9 bases between. This CDR3 comprises 12 residues. DNA of the CDR3: TGTGCCAGCAGTTACAGAGGGTTTGAGCAGTACTTC. Translated: CASSYRGFEQYF.

This rearrangement joins TRBV6-6 to TRBJ2-1; possible D gene TRBD1, 5 bases. The V and J ends lost 6 bases and 7 bases respectively, with 10 bases between them. CDR3 length: 12 amino acids. Germline V CDR1 and CDR2: MNHNY, SVGAGI (reference sequence). CDR3 in amino acids: CASRETENEQFF. CDR3 bases: TGTGCCAGCAGAGAGACAGAGAATGAGCAGTTCTTC.

The genes are TRBV11-3 and TRBJ2-1; no definite D call. CDR3 length: 12 amino acids. CDR1 and CDR2 (germline): SGHNT, YENEEA. V was trimmed by 5 bases and J by 5 bases, leaving 7 bases between them. CDR3 DNA sequence: TGTGCCAGCAGCACCGACGACAATGAGCAGTTCTTC. Its protein is CASSTDDNEQFF.

This chain uses TRBV6-6 with TRBJ2-7, with TRBD1 matching 10 bases. The V and J ends lost 6 bases and 0 bases, in that order; junction bases with no gene match: 2. Germline-derived CDR1 and CDR2 are MNHNY and SVGAGI (reference sequence). CDR3 length: 14 residues. CDR3 amino acids: CASRGQGLSYEQYF. CDR3 sequence (DNA): TGTGCCAGCAGGGGACAGGGGCTCTCCTACGAGCAGTACTTC.

The count of this clone is one. The J gene is TRBJ2-4, the V gene TRBV18; the D gene is possibly TRBD1 (5 bases). This CDR3 is 18 amino acids long. V dropped 5 bases and J dropped 0 bases, with 20 bases sitting between them. The germline CDR1 and CDR2 sequences are KGHSH and LQKENI. The CDR3 coding sequence is TGTGCCAGCTCAGTGGTTGGGGCCGCGCCTCTAGCCAAAAACATTCAGTACTTC. Protein sequence: CASSVVGAAPLAKNIQYF.

In its sample, this clone was seen once. The chain recombines TRBV14 with TRBJ1-2; 10 nucleotides agree with TRBD1. The CDR3 consists of 15 residues. Per germline, CDR1 SGHDN and CDR2 FVKESK. With 2 bases clipped from V and 4 bases from J, the junction kept 4 bases outside the gene matches. The CDR3 region has the DNA TGTGCCAGCAGCCAAATGGGGACAGGGGTCTATGGCTACACCTTC. Translating gives CASSQMGTGVYGYTF.

V is TRBV16 and J is TRBJ2-7, with 7 bases that match TRBD1. This CDR3 region has 16 residues. V trimming: 1 base; J trimming: 0 bases; junction bases outside the gene matches: 6. Germline assignment: CDR1 KGHSY and CDR2 FQNENV. DNA of the CDR3: TGTGCCAGCAGCCAATTCTCGACAGGGAGCTCCTACGAGCAGTACTTC. Translated: CASSQFSTGSSYEQYF.

The V call is TRBV10-1, the J call TRBJ1-2; 7 bases line up with TRBD1. CDR3 length: 18 amino acids. Germline CDR1 is WNHNN and CDR2 is SYGVQD (reference sequence). With V trimmed by 3 bases and J by 7 bases, 20 bases remained unmatched. This chain's CDR3 is CASSEFPRDSGTVGGYTF. The CDR3 nucleotides are TGCGCCAGCAGTGAATTCCCAAGGGACTCCGGGACAGTCGGTGGCTACACCTTC.

The chain couples TRBV6-5 to TRBJ2-7; 8 bases line up with TRBD1. Germline V gene data show CDR1 as MNHEY and CDR2 as SVGAGI. Trimming removed 6 bases from V and 0 bases from J; junction bases left unmatched: 7. The CDR3 runs 15 residues. The CDR3 DNA is TGTGCCAGCAGAGCCACAGGGGGACCCTCCTACGAGCAGTACTTC. This sequence encodes CASRATGGPSYEQYF.

This chain uses TRBV28 with TRBJ1-1; no clear D. The V and J ends lost 5 bases and 4 bases respectively, with 17 bases between them. Germline V lookup: CDR1 MDHEN, CDR2 SYDVKM. CDR3 length: 15 residues. CDR3 in DNA: TGTGCCAGCAGTCGCCTTGCGGGCGGTACCACTGAAGCTTTCTTT. This gives the protein CASSRLAGGTTEAFF.

V usage is TRBV7-2 and J usage is TRBJ2-7; D is undetermined. Germline V gene sequence: CDR1 SGHTA, CDR2 FQGNSA. This CDR3 region has 13 residues. The V end lost 0 bases, the J end lost 3 bases, and 6 bases lay between the germline ends. CDR3 coding DNA: TGTGCCAGCAGCTTAGCGACGGGCTACGAGCAGTACTTC. It yields the protein CASSLATGYEQYF.

The chain recombines TRBV27 with TRBJ2-3; 11 nucleotides match TRBD2. The trim removed 6 bases at V and 1 base at J, leaving 9 bases unmatched. This CDR3 contains 17 residues. Germline values: CDR1 MNHEY, CDR2 SMNVEV (reference sequence). The CDR3: CASSQDYSGRGTDTQYF. The CDR3 DNA is TGTGCCAGCAGCCAAGACTATAGCGGGAGGGGCACAGATACGCAGTATTTT.

The V and J genes are TRBV25-1 and TRBJ2-5, with a tentative D call TRBD1 (6 bases). The CDR3 spans 15 residues. The V gene lost 2 bases and the J gene lost 7 bases, with 17 bases spanning the gap. Per the germline V gene, CDR1 is MGHDK and CDR2 is SYGVNS. The CDR3 sequence is CASSEPRDGDTTQYF. The CDR3 DNA sequence: TGTGCCAGCAGTGAACCCAGAGACGGGGACACGACCCAGTACTTC.